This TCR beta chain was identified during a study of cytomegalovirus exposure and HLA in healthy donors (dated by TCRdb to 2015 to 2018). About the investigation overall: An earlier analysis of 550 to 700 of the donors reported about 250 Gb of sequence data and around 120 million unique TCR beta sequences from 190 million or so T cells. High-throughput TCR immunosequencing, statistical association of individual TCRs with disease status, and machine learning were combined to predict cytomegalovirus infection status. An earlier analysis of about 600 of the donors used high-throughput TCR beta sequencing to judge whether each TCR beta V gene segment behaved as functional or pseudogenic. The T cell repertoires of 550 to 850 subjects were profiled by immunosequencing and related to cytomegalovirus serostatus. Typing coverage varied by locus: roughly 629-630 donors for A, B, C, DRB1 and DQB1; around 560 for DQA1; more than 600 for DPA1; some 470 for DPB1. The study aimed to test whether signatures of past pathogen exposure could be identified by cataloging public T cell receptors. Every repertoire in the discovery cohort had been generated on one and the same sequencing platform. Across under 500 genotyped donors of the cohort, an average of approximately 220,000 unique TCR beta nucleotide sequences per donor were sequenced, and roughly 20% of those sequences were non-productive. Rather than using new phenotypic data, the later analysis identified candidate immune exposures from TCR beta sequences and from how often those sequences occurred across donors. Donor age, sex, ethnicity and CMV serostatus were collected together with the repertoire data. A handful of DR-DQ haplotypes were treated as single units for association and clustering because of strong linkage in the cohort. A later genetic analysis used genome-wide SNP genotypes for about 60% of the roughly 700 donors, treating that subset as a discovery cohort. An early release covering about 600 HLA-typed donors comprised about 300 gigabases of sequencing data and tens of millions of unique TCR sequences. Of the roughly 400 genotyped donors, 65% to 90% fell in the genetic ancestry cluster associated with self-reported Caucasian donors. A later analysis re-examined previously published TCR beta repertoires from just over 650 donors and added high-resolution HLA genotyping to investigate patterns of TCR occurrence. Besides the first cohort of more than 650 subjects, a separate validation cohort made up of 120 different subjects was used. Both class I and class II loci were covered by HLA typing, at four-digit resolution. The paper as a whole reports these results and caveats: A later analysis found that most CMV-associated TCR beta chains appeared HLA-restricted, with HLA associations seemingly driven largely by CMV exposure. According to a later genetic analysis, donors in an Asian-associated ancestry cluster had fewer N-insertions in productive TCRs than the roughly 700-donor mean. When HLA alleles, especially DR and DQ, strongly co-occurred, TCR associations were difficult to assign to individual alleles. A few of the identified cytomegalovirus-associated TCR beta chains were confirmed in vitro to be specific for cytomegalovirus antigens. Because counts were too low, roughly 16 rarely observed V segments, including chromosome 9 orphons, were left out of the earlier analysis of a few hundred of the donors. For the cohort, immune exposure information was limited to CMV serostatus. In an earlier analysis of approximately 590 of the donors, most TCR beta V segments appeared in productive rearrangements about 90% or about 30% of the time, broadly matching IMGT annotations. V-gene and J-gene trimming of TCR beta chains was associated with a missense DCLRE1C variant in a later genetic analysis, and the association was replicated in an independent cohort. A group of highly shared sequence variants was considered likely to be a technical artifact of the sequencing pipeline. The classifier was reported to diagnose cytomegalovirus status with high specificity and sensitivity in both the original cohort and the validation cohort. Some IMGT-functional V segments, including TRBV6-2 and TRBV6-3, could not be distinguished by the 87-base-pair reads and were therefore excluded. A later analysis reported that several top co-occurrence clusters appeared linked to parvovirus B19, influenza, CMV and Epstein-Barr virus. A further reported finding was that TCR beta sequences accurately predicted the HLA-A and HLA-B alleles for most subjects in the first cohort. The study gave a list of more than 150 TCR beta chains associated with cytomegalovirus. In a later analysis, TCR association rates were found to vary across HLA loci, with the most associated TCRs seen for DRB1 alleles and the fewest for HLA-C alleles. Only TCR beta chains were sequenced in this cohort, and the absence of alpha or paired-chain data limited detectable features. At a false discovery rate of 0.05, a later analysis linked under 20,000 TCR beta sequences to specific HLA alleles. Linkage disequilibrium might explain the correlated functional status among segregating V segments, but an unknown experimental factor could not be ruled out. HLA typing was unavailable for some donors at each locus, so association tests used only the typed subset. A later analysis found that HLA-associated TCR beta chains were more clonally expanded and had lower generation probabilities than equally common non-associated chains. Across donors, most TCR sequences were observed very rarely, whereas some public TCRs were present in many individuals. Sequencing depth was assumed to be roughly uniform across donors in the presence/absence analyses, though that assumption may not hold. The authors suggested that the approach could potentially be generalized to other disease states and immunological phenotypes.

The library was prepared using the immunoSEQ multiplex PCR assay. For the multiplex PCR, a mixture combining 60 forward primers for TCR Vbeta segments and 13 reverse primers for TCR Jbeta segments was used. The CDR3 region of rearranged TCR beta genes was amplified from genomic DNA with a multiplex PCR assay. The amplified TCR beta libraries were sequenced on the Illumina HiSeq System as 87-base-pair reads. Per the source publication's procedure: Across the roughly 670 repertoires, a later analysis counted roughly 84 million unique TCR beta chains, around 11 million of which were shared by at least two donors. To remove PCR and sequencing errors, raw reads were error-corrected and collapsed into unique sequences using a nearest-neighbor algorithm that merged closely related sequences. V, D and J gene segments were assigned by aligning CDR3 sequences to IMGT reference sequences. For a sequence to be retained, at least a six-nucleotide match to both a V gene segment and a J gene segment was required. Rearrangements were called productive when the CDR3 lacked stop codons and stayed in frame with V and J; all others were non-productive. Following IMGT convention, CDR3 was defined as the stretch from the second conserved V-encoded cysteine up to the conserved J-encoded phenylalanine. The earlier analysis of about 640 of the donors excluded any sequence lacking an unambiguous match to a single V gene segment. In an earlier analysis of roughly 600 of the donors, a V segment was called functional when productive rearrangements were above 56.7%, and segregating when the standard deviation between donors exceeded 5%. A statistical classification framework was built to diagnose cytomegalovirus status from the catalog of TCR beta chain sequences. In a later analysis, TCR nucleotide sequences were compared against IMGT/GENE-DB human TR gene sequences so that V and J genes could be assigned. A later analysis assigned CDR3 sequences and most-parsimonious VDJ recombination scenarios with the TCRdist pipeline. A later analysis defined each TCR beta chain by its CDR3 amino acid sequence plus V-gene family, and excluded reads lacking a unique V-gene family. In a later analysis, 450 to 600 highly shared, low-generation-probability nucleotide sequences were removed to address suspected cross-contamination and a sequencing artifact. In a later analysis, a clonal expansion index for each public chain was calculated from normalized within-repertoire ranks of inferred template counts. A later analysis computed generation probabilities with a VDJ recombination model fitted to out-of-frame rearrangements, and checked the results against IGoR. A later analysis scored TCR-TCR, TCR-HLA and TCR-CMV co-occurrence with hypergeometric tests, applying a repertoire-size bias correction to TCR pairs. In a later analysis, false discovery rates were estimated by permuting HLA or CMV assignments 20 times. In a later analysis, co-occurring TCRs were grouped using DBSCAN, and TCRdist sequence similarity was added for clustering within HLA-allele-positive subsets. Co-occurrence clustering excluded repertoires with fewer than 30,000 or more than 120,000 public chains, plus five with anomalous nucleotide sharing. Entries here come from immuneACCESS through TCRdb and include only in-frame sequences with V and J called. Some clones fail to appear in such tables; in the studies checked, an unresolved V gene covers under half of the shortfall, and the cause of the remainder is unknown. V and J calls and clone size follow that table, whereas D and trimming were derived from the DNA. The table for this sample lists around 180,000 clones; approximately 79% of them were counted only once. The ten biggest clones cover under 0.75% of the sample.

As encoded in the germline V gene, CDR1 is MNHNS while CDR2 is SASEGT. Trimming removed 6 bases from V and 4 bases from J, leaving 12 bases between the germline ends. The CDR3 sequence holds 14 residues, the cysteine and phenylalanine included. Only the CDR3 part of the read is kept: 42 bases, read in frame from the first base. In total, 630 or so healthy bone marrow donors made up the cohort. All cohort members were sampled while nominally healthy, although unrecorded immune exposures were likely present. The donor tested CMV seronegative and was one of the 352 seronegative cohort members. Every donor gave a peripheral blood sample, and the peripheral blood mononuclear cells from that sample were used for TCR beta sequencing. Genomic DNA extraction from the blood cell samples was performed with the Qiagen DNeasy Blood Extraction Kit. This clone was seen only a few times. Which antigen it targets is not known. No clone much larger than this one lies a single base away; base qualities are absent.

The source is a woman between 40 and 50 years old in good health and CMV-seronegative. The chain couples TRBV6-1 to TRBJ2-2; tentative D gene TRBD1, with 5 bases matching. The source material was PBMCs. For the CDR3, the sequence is CASRVIRGTGELFF. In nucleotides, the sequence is TGTGCCAGCAGAGTCATAAGGGGCACCGGGGAGCTGTTTTTT.